The 4 T cell receptor beta chains reported below all come from one sample, sequenced in a study of blood T cell repertoires in COVID-19. Sequencing used immunoSEQ multiplex PCR; TCRdb keeps in-frame clones, though not all of them. The sample lists 300,000 to 400,000 clones; roughly nine tenths were seen once. The sequenced sample consisted of PBMCs or T cells enriched from blood (not recorded which). The receptors shown here come from a man aged 55-75 years who had recovered from COVID-19.

This clone was found once. No conserved phenylalanine or tryptophan ends this CDR3, so it is likely a read error. The DNA is left out, because the CDR3 cannot be placed on it with certainty; the CDR3 is given as TCRdb lists it. V gene TRBV9 combines with J gene TRBJ1-1; the table gives TRBD1 as D, unverified against the DNA. The CDR3 is 12 residues long, ends included. CDR1 SGDLS and CDR2 YYNGEE come from the germline V gene. CDR3 residues: CASSNRQGVFSV.

This sequence joins TRBV5-1 and TRBJ2-7; 11 nucleotides agree with TRBD1. The germline gives CDR1 SGHRS, CDR2 YFSETQ. The CDR3 consists of 15 residues. The trim removed 3 bases at V and 4 bases at J, leaving 6 bases unmatched. CDR3 in amino acids: CASSSHGTGGYEQYF. DNA for the CDR3: TGCGCCAGCAGCTCTCACGGGACAGGGGGATACGAGCAGTACTTC.

The rearrangement joins TRBV7-2 to TRBJ1-3; D is ambiguous. The CDR3 totals 15 residues. From germline, CDR1 is SGHTA and CDR2 FQGNSA. V dropped 5 bases and J dropped 4 bases, with 15 bases sitting between them. CDR3 amino acids: CASSPSAGSGNTIYF. DNA for the CDR3: TGTGCCAGCAGCCCAAGTGCGGGTTCAGGAAACACCATATATTTT.

V is TRBV5-1 and J is TRBJ2-1, with 13 bases matching TRBD2. V was pared by 4 bases and J by 10 bases, with 8 bases of the junction left unmatched. CDR1 and CDR2 (germline): SGHRS, YFSETQ. The CDR3 sequence is 15 residues long. CDR3 region: CASSLRTSGGGEQFF. The CDR3 region has the DNA TGCGCCAGCAGCCTTAGGACTAGCGGGGGTGGGGAGCAGTTCTTC.